This TCR beta chain was observed in a study of vaccination effects on CD4 cells after COVID-19 (dated by TCRdb to between 2021 and 2023). Context from the whole study: Each participant got two doses of an mRNA SARS-CoV-2 vaccine, either BNT162b2 or mRNA-1273. Cultures from other donors in the study were sequenced using the Oncomine TCR Beta short-read assay on an Illumina iSeq 100. Altogether, roughly 10 COVID-19 convalescent patients and several SARS-CoV-2-naive healthy vaccine recipients made up the full study. SARS-CoV-2 spike-specific CD4+ TCR repertoires from before and after mRNA vaccination were compared in COVID-19 convalescent patients and in infection-naive vaccine recipients. Overall results and qualifications from the work: In healthy vaccine recipients, vaccine-induced clones were almost all SARS-CoV-2 mono-reactive, with only 1 of 255 cross-reactive with common cold coronaviruses. Only a small number of convalescent patients were included, and no early post-infection timepoints were available, which limited the study. At late post-vaccination timepoints, both infection-induced and vaccine-induced clones showed marked clonal contraction, consistent with waning T cell responses.

The library relied on the immunoSEQ multiplex PCR assay. DNA from the cultured, isolated CD4+ T cells was subjected to TCR beta CDR3 sequencing. In the original analysis: Non-productive TCR sequences were removed, reads were trimmed to the CDR3 region, and CDR3s of at least 7 amino acids were retained. The MANAFEST web app was used to identify antigen-specific clonotypes by comparing expansion in peptide wells with expansion in reference cultures. For clones to be considered positive, expansion at FDR<0.05 versus reference and all other wells, an odds ratio above 5, and a frequency above 0.1% in two replicate wells were required. A clonotype was defined as cross-reactive if the clonotype was significantly expanded both in SARS-CoV-2 spike wells and in at least one common cold coronavirus spike condition. Using the stringdist R package, CDR3 similarity was measured by Levenshtein distance, and unrooted trees were constructed with ape in R 3.6.1. What TCRdb holds here is the immuneACCESS table cut down to in-frame rearrangements. Part of the clones is not present; checked against another copy, under half of the missing clones reflect an unresolved V gene, and the others are unexplained. That table supplies the V and J calls and clone size; D and trimming were determined from the DNA. The sample records about 61,000 clones, around 81% of which are singletons. The ten largest make up more than 2% of the sample.

The ViraFEST assay stimulated PBMC with viral peptide pools and then used TCR sequencing to identify antigen-specific CD4+ T cell clonotypes by expansion. After around eleven days of culture, CD4+ T cells were isolated with the EasySep CD4+ T cell isolation kit. Negative nucleocapsid antibody results before and after vaccination confirmed that the healthy vaccine recipients had no prior SARS-CoV-2 infection. Some 1.9 million PBMC per well were cultured with about 9 ug/ml peptides in IMDM containing approximately 4.6% human AB serum, around 10 IU/ml IL-2 and gentamicin. On days 3 and 7, half of the culture medium was replaced with fresh IL-2-containing medium. Unless otherwise noted, each peptide stimulation condition was cultured in triplicate wells. Using Ficoll-Paque Plus gradient centrifugation, PBMC were separated from whole blood and then either used fresh or cryopreserved at -140C. The overlapping peptide pools covered the spike proteins of SARS-CoV-2 as well as those of the common cold coronaviruses HCoV-NL63, HCoV-OC43 and HCoV-229E. The QIAamp micro DNA kit was used to extract genomic DNA from the cultured CD4+ T cells.

In regard to this clone: This clone's antigen is unknown. Base qualities are not recorded, but no much larger clone differs from it by a single base.

CDR1 MNHEY and CDR2 SVGEGT were looked up in the germline V gene. The junction carries 11 bases between V and J, which are trimmed by 4 bases and 7 bases respectively. The CDR3 covers 14 residues, taking in both the cysteine and the phenylalanine. Solely the CDR3 DNA is kept, with 42 bases framed from the first base. The sequence links TRBV6-2 or TRBV6-3 to TRBJ1-6; the D gene is unclear. This specimen consisted of CD4+ T cells from PBMCs cultured with HCoV-229E spike peptides, obtained before COVID-19 vaccination. This specimen's cell subset or site label, interpreted: HCoV-229E spike overlapping peptide pool stimulation. The receptor was derived from a human donor who received a COVID-19 vaccine. The CDR3: CASSSATVNSPLHF. The bases are TGTGCCAGCAGTTCCGCGACGGTCAATTCACCCCTCCACTTT.